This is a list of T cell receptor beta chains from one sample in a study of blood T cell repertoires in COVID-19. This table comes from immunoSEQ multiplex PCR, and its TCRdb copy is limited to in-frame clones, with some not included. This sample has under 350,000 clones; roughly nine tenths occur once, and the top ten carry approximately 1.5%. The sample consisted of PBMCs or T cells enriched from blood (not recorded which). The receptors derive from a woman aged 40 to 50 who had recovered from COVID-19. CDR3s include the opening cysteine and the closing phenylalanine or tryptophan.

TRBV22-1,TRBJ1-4,CPGSVQGPGLPWGISNEKLFF
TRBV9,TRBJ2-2,CASSVGPTGGNGELFF
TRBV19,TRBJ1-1,CASSMARGLSEAFF
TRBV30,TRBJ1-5,CAWSGNLYGNQPQHF
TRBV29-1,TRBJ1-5,CSVKGMSNQPQHF
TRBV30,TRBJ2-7,CAWRSTGAVSYEQYF
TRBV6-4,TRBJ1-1,CARLHYRGLNTEAFF
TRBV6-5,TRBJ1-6,CASKQGAGSPLHF
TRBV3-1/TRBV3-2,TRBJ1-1,CASSHGARGAEAFF
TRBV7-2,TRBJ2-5,CASSLGRGKETQYF
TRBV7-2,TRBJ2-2,CASRGQGSNTGELFF
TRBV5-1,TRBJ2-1,CASSLTGTGGRNEQFF
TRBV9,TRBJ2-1,CASTPGGEYNEQFF
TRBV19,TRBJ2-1,CASSIYPGQGNEQFF
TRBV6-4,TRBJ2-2,CASSVGGGYGELFF
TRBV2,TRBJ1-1,CASRALGAVNTEAFF
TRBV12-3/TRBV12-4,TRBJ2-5,CASSLQVRETQYF
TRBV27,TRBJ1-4,CASSRTGQGYEKLFF
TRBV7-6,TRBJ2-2,CASSSWGQGTGELFF
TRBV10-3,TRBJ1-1,CAISEYGATEAFF
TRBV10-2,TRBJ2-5,CASSERQEETQYF
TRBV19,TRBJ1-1,CASSMIPGQGAANTEAFF
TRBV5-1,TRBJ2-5,CASSKDRAQETQYF
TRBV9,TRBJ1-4,CASSPPGTGDEKLFF
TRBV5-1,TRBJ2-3,CASSLRGRGDTQYF
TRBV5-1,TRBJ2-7,CASRIGGPGQVQYEQYF
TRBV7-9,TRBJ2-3,CASSPWGGSTDTQYF
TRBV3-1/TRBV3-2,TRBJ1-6,CASSQRGNESPLHF
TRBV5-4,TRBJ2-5,CASSRDTLETQYF
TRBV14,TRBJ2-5,CASSHFYAGIGETQYF
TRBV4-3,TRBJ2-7,CASSHKPGQSYEQYF
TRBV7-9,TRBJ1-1,CASSAWTANTEAFF
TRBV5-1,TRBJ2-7,CASSSRLAGGTIYEQYF
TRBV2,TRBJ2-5,CATGLAGGQETQYF
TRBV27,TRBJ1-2,CASSLKGQNYGYTF
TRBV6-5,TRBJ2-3,CASASGADTQYF
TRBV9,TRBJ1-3,CASSPLPGEGTIYF
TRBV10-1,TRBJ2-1,CASSPGTSGANEQFF
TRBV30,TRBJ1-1,CAWDQGTQLSAFF
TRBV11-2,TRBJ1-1,CASSLDPTGTTEAFF
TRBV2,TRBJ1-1,CASSEAQDRLNTEAFF
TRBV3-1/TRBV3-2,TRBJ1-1,CASSLIEYTEAFF
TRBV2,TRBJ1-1,CASSEIIGGTTEAFF
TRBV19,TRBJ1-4,CASTRGTDFNEKLFF
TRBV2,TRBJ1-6,CASSEGDTLPRSYNSPLHF
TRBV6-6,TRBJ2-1,CASSHVQDLVLSGRHYNEQFF
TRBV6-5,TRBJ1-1,CASSYHRVSSETEAFF
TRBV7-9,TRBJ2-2,CASSHRTGGTGELFF
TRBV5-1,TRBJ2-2,CASSVSGNTGELFF
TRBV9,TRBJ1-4,CASSPRPGGNEKLFF
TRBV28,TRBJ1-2,CASSLGEYGYTF
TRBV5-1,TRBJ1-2,CASSSGDGYTF
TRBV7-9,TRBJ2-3,CASALAGADTQYF
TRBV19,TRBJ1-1,CASSIVSRAEAFF
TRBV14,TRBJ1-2,CASQMTGLYGYTF
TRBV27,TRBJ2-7,CASSLYRGSYEQYF
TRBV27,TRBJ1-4,CASSSLQGLNEKLFF
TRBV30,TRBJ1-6,CACTRGQVSPLHF
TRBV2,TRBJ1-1,CASSDGPFTEAFF